The TCR beta chain under discussion was sequenced for a study of blood T cell repertoires in COVID-19 (dated by TCRdb to the early 2020s). At the level of the whole study: Collaborator samples came from the United States, Italy and Spain and covered acute and convalescent phases of COVID-19. The prospective study material was composed of cDNA or gDNA derived from T cells, B-cell-depleted T cells, or PBMCs. The dataset comprised deeply sampled blood TCRbeta repertoires from subjects exposed to, actively infected with, or recovered from COVID-19. The repertoires were released in a freely available public database intended as a resource for research on the immune response to SARS-CoV-2. Samples were obtained from the ongoing ImmuneRACE study (first 160 participants) and from 950 to 1,500 subjects provided by 6 global collaborators. Nearly every sample came with metadata listing a de-identified subject ID, COVID-19 status, age in years and sex. Where available, HLA class I and class II types were obtained from metadata supplied by the sample provider rather than from assay-based typing. On the study overall, not on this receptor specifically: How much clinical and demographic metadata was included differed by source and by participant, and the metadata was provided uncurated.

TCRbeta CDR3 regions were amplified from genomic DNA by means of the immunoSEQ Assay, a bias-controlled multiplex PCR. The authors' pipeline ran thus. Within the assay, amplification of reference gene primers was used to estimate how many nucleated cells each sample contained. Sequence reads were collapsed and filtered to measure the absolute abundance of every unique TCRbeta CDR3 rearrangement. For each sample, productive Simpson clonality was calculated as the square root of Simpson's diversity index over productive rearrangements. TCRdb holds this immuneACCESS table with in-frame rearrangements only. Some clones are missing; in checked studies, unresolved V genes explain under half, and the rest has no known cause. The V and J calls and clone size come from that table; D and trimming were worked out from the DNA. The sample table contains 200,000 to 250,000 clones; only one count was recorded for approximately 85% of them. The ten biggest clones cover around 0.96% of the sample.

The CDR3 contains 18 residues, cysteine and phenylalanine counted. This entry keeps only the CDR3 DNA: 54 bases, framed from base 1. The germline V gene supplies CDR1 KGHDR and CDR2 SFDVKD. The trim is 5 bases for V and 6 bases for J, with a gap of 25 bases between the germline ends. Whole blood was collected in K2EDTA tubes by collaborating institutions according to the institutions' own protocols. For TCRbeta analysis, collaborators shipped samples in one of three forms: frozen whole blood, isolated PBMCs, or DNA extracted from either of those sample types. Comments on this clone: The antigen this receptor binds is unknown. Base-call qualities are not available, and no considerably larger clone is one nucleotide away.

The material sequenced was peripheral blood. The clonotype was recovered from a man aged 40-55 years with acute or convalescent COVID-19. The chain is assembled from TRBV24-1 and TRBJ2-1; TRBD1 is a weak D gene call, 7 bases matching. The CDR3 here reads CATSGTGIHPDYGNEQFF. The nucleotides read TGTGCCACCAGTGGGACAGGAATCCACCCGGACTATGGCAATGAGCAGTTCTTC.